This TCR beta chain comes out of a study of blood T cells in healthy people across ages. Study-wide background: T cells yielded about one barcoded beta molecule per two cells through template switching. The study's findings and limits: Naive CD4+ cells and diversity were both higher in long-lived donors than in aged donors. Naive T cell percentage showed a strong correlation with the diversity of TCR beta.

A J-beta primer mix and a sample-barcoded 5' primer were used in a second PCR of about 6 to 12 cycles. TCRdb redid the calling of the 5' RACE reads with MiXCR, one entry per CDR3 protein. The sample holds hundreds of thousands of distinct CDR3 sequences; less than 80% are singletons and the top ten take 25% to 35%. This clonotype turned up a few times. Its target is not known. Trimming removed 0 bases from V and 6 bases from J, with 11 bases in between. Germline CDR1 and CDR2: LGHNA and YSLEER. CDR3 size: 14 residues. Specimen: blood. The TCR originated in a man aged 25 to 40 in good health. The chain couples TRBV4-3 to TRBJ1-1; D might be TRBD1 (6 bases). CDR3 nucleotides: TGCGCCAGCAGCCAAGATCGGACAGACGCTGAAGCTTTCTTT. Translation gives CASSQDRTDAEAFF.